This entry lists 5 T cell receptor beta chains sequenced from one sample in a study of blood T cell repertoires in COVID-19. Sequenced by immunoSEQ multiplex PCR; TCRdb stores in-frame clones only, minus some. Here the sample spans more than 350,000 clones, 89% being singletons. The sequencing sample was made of peripheral blood. The receptors were gathered from a woman aged 30 to 39 with COVID-19, enrolled during active disease.

This clone was observed a single time. The V call is TRBV7-8, the J call TRBJ1-1; D uncertain. CDR1 SGHVS and CDR2 FQNEAQ come from the germline V gene. The CDR3 spans 15 residues. Trimming removed 1 base at V and 8 bases at J, with 17 bases between. CDR3 coding DNA: TGTGCCAGCAGCTTAGGAAACGGGAAGGCCTGGGAAGCTTTCTTT. Its protein product is CASSLGNGKAWEAFF. Supplemented by reference TRBV7-8 and TRBJ1-1, the full variable domain reads GAGVSQSPRYKVAKRGQDVALRCDPISGHVSLFWYQQALGQGPEFLTYFQNEAQLDKSGLPSDRFFAERPEGSVSTLKIQRTQQEDSAVYLCASSLGNGKAWEAFFGQGTRLTVV.

V gene TRBV10-3 combines with J gene TRBJ1-2; 9 bases map to TRBD1. The junction had 2 bases not matched to a gene; V was cut back by 2 bases and J by 4 bases. Germline CDR1 and CDR2: ENHRY and SYGVKD. The CDR3 totals 14 residues. In DNA, the CDR3 is TGTGCCATCAGTGAGACGACAGGGGGCTATGGCTACACCTTC. It yields the protein CAISETTGGYGYTF.

The J gene is TRBJ1-6, the V gene TRBV3-1 (or the pseudogene TRBV3-2); 7 bases fit TRBD1. Germline CDR1 is LGHDT and CDR2 is YNNKEL (reference sequence). The V and J ends lost 1 base and 5 bases, in that order; junction bases with no gene match: 11. The CDR3 is 18 residues long. The DNA for the CDR3 is TGTGCCAGCAGCCAAGGACCTCATGGGACAGCCGATAATTCACCCCTCCACTTT. This encodes CASSQGPHGTADNSPLHF.

V usage is TRBV7-9 and J usage is TRBJ2-1; D is uncertain. There are 12 residues in the CDR3. V was pared by 4 bases and J by 5 bases, with 6 bases between. Germline CDR1 reads SEHNR; CDR2 reads FQNEAQ (reference sequence). DNA of the CDR3: TGTGCCAGCAGCTACACAGACAATGAGCAGTTCTTC. Encoded protein: CASSYTDNEQFF.

The rearrangement joins TRBV24-1 to TRBJ2-2, with 12 nucleotides matching TRBD2. Germline V gene sequence: CDR1 KGHDR, CDR2 SFDVKD. After removal of 6 bases from V and 5 bases from J, the junction contained 6 bases not matched to a gene. The length of the CDR3 is 16 residues. The CDR3 protein is CATSNPGLAGTGELFF. The CDR3 DNA is TGTGCCACCAGTAACCCAGGACTAGCGGGAACCGGGGAGCTGTTTTTT.